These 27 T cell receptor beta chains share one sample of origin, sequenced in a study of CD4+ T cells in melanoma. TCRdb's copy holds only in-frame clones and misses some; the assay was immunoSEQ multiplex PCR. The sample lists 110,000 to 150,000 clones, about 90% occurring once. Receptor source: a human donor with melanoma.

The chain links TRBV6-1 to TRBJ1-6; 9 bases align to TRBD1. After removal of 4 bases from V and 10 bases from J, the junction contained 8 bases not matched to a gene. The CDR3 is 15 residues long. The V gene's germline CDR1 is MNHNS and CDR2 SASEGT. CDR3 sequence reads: CASSAGQGPLSPLHF. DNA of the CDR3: TGTGCCAGCAGTGCAGGACAGGGGCCACTCTCACCCCTCCACTTT.

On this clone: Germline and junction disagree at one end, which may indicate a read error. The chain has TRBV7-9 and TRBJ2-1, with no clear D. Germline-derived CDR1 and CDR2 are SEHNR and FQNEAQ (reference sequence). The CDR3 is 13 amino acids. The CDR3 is CASTLRLGFSPFF. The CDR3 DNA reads TGTGCCAGCACCTTACGCCTAGGATTCTCCCCGTTCTTC.

The DNA for the CDR3 is TGTGCCAGTAGTATAGGGGGATATTCGTATGGCTACACCTTC. It codes for CASSIGGYSYGYTF. The J gene is TRBJ1-2, the V gene TRBV19; the D is unclear. The V end was cut by 1 base, the J end by 5 bases, with 11 bases between. The CDR3 runs to 14 residues. Germline V gene sequence: CDR1 LNHDA, CDR2 SQIVND (reference sequence).

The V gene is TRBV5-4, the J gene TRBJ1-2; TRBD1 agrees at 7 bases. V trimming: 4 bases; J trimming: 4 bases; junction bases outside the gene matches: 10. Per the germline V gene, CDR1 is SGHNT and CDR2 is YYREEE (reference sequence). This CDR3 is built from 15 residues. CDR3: CASSPHGGDSYGYTF. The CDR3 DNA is TGTGCCAGCAGCCCCCATGGTGGGGACAGCTATGGCTACACCTTC.

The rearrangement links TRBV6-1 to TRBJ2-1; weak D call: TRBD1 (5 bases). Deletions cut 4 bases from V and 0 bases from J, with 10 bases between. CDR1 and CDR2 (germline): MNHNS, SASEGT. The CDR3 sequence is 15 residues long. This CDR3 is CASSASQGSYNEQFF. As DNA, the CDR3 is TGTGCCAGCAGTGCCAGCCAGGGCTCCTACAATGAGCAGTTCTTC.

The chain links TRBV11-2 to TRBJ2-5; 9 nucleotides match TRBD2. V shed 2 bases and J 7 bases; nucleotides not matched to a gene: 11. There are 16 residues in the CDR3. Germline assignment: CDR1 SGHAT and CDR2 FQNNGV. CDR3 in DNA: TGTGCCAGCAGCTTAAGGGGGCGGGGGGGCCTCGGGACCCAGTACTTC. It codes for CASSLRGRGGLGTQYF.

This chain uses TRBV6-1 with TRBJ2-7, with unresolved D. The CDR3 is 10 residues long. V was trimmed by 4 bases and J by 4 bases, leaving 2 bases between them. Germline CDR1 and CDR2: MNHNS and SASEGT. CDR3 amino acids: CASSGYEQYF. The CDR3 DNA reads TGTGCCAGCAGTGGTTACGAGCAGTACTTC.

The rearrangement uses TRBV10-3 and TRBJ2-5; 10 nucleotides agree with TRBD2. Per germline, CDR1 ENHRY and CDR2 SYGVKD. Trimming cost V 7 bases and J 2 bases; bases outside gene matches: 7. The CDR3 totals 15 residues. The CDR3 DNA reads TGTGCCATCAACACCGGGACTAGCGCACAAGAGACCCAGTACTTC. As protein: CAINTGTSAQETQYF.

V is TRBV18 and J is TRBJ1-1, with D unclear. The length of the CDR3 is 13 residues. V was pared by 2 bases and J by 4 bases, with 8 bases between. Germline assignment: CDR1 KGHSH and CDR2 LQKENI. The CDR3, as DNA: TGTGCCAGCTCACCAGGACCGGCCACTGAAGCTTTCTTT. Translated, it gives CASSPGPATEAFF.

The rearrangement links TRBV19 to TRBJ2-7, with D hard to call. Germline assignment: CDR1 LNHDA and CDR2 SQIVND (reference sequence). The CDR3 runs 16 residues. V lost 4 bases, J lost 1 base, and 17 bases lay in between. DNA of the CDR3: TGTGCCAGTAGTAACAATCCCAGGTCTCCATCCTACGAGCAGTACTTC. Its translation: CASSNNPRSPSYEQYF.

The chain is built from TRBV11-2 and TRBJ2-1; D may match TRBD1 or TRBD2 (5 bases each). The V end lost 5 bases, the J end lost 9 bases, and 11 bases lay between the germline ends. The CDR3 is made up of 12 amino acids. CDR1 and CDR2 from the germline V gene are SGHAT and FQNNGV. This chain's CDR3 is CASSASGTEQFF. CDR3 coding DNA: TGTGCCAGCAGCGCTTCAGGGACTGAGCAGTTCTTC.

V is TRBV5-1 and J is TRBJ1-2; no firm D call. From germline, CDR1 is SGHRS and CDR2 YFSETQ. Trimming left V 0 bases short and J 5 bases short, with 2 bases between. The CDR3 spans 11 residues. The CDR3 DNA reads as TGCGCCAGCAGCTTGGGATATGGCTACACCTTC. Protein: CASSLGYGYTF.

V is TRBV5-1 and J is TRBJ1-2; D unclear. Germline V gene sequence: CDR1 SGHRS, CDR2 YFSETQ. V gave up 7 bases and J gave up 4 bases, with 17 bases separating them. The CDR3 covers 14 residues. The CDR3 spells CASRRGQEGYGYTF. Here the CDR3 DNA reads TGCGCCAGCCGCCGAGGCCAAGAGGGCTATGGCTACACCTTC.

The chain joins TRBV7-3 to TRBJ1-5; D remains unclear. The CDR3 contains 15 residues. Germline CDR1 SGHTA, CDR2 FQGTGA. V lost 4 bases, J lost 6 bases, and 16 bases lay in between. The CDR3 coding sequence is TGTGCCAGCAGCTCCTCGGGAGGGTCGGGTCAGCCCCAGCATTTT. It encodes CASSSSGGSGQPQHF.

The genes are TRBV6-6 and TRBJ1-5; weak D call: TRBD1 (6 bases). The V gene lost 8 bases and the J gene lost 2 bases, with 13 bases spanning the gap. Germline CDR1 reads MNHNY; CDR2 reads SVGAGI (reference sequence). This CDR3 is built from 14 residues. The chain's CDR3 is CASGRGGGNQPQHF. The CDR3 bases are TGTGCCAGCGGCAGGGGAGGAGGCAATCAGCCCCAGCATTTT.

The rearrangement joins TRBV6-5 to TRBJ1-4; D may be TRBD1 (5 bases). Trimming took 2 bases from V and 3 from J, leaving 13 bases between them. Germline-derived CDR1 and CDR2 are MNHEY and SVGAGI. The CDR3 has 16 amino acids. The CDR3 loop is CASSYGPGTANEKLFF. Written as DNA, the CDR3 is TGTGCCAGCAGTTACGGCCCAGGGACGGCTAATGAAAAACTGTTTTTT.

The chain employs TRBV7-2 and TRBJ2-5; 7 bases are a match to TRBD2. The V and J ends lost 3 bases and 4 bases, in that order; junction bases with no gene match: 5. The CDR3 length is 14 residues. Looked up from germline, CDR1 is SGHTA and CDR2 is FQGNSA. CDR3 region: CASSFGTIGETQYF. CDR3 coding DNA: TGTGCCAGCAGCTTTGGGACTATCGGAGAGACCCAGTACTTC.

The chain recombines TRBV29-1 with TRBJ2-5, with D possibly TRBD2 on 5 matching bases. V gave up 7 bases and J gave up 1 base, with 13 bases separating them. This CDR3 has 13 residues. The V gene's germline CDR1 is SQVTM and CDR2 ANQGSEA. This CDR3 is CSAEGRIQETQYF. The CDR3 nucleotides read TGCAGCGCTGAGGGTAGGATCCAAGAGACCCAGTACTTC.

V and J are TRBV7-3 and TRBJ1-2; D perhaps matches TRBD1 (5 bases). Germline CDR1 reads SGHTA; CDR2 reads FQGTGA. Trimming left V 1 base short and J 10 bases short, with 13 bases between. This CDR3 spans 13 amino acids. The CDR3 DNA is TGTGCCAGCAGCTTAAGCTCAGGGAGGGACTACACCTTC. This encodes CASSLSSGRDYTF.

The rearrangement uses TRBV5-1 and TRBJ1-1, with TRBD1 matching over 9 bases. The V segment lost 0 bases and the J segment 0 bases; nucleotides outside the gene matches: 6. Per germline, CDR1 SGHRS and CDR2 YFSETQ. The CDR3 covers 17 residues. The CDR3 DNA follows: TGCGCCAGCAGCTTGGGACGGACAGGGGCGTTGAACACTGAAGCTTTCTTT. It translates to CASSLGRTGALNTEAFF.

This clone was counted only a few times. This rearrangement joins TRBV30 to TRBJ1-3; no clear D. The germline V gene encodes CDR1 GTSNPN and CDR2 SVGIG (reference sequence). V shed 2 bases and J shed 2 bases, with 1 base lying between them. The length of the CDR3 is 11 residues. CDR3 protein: CAWSTGNTIYF. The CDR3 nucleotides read TGTGCCTGGAGTACTGGAAACACCATATATTTT. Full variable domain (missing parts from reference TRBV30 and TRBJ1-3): SQTIHQWPATLVQPVGSPLSLECTVEGTSNPNLYWYRQAAGRGLQLLFYSVGIGQISSEVPQNLSASRPQDRQFILSSKKLLLSDSGFYLCAWSTGNTIYFGEGSWLTVV.

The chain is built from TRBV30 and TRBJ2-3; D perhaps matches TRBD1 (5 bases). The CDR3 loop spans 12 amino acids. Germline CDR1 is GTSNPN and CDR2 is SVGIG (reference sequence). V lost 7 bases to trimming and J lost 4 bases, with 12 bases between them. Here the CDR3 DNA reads TGTGCCTCCCTGGTCAGGGCAGATACGCAGTATTTT. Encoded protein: CASLVRADTQYF.

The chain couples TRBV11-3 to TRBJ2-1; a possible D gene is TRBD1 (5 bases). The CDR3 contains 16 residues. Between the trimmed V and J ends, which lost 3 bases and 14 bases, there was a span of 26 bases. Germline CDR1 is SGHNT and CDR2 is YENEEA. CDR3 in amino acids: CASSFEGAPRSRVEFF. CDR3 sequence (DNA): TGTGCCAGCAGCTTCGAAGGGGCCCCCCGGAGCAGGGTGGAGTTCTTC.

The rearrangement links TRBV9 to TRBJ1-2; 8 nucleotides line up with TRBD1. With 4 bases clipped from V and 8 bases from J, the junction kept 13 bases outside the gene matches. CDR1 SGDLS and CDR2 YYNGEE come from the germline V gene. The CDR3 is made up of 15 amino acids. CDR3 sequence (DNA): TGTGCCAGCAGCTTCAACAGGGGGGGTCTACAAGGCTACACCTTC. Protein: CASSFNRGGLQGYTF.

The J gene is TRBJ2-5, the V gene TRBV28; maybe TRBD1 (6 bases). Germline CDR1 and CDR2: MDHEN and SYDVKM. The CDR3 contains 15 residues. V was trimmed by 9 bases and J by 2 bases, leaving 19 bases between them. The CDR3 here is CASFRARGPQETQYF. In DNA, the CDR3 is TGTGCCAGTTTCCGGGCCAGGGGTCCACAAGAGACCCAGTACTTC.

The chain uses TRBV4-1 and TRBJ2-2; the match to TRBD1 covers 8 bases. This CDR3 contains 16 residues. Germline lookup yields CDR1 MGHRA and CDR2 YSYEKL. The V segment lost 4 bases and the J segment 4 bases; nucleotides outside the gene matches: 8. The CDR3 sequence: CASSLGRGPATGELFF. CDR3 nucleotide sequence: TGCGCCAGCAGCCTAGGCAGGGGGCCCGCCACCGGGGAGCTGTTTTTT.

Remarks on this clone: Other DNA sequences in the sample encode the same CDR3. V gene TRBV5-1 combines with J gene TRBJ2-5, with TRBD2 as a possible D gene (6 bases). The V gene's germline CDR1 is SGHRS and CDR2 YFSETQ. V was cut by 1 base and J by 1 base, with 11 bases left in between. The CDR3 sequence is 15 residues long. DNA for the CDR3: TGCGCCAGCAGCTTGTATGGGGGACTCCAAGAGACCCAGTACTTC. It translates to CASSLYGGLQETQYF.